Listed below are T cell receptor beta chains from one sample, sequenced in a study of OX40 agonist ivuxolimab in advanced cancers. Assay: immunoSEQ multiplex PCR; the TCRdb copy retains only in-frame clones and omits some. The table records 65,000 to 90,000 clones, over 75% of them present only once. The sample was CD4+ or CD8+ T cells sorted from blood, taken in a trial of the OX40 agonist ivuxolimab. Receptors originate from an adult with an advanced solid tumor such as melanoma, head and neck, liver or kidney cancer. Each CDR3 is given with its conserved first and last residue. The D gene is left open where the match is weak. Not all rows give a size; the values are once, few, many and, for expanded clones, a class.

D gene	V gene	J gene	clone size	CDR3 DNA	CDR3 protein
TRBD1	TRBV2	TRBJ2-5	-	TGTGCCAGCAGTCGGGACAGGGGGCGGCAAGAGACCCAGTACTTC	CASSRDRGRQETQYF
-	TRBV7-3	TRBJ2-1	-	TGTGCCAGCAGCTTGGGGCTCAGTAGCACTGAGCAGTTCTTC	CASSLGLSSTEQFF
-	TRBV5-1	TRBJ2-5	-	TGCGCCAGCAGCCGGGGAATCGGTAGTGTAGAGACCCAGTACTTC	CASSRGIGSVETQYF
-	TRBV7-6	TRBJ2-2	-	TGTGCCAGCAGCTTAGCGTCGGCAGTGAACACCGGGGAGCTGTTTTTT	CASSLASAVNTGELFF
-	TRBV7-8	TRBJ2-7	-	TGTGCCAGCAGCTACTCCCTAGGCACAGACACCGAGCAGTACTTC	CASSYSLGTDTEQYF
-	TRBV7-5	TRBJ2-1	-	TGTGCCAGAAGCTTAACACACGGGATAACTGTTAGTGAGCAGTTCTTC	CARSLTHGITVSEQFF
-	TRBV6-1	TRBJ2-7	-	TGTGCCAGCAGTGAAGGGAGGACCTACGAGCAGTACTTC	CASSEGRTYEQYF
TRBD1	TRBV10-2	TRBJ1-1	-	TGCGCCAGCTTAAGCAACCAGGGGGGCACTGAAGCTTTCTTT	CASLSNQGGTEAFF
-	TRBV9	TRBJ2-7	-	TGTGCCAGCAGCGTAGATTTAAGTCCCTACGAGCAGTACTTC	CASSVDLSPYEQYF
-	TRBV7-2	TRBJ1-6	-	TGTGCCAGCAGCTTAGTGTCATGGGGGGAAATTTCACCCCTCCACTTT	CASSLVSWGEISPLHF
TRBD1	TRBV19	TRBJ1-2	few	TGTGCCAGTAGTATAAAGGTCAGGGGGGACTATGGCTACACCTTC	CASSIKVRGDYGYTF
TRBD1	TRBV28	TRBJ1-5	-	TGTGCCAGCAGTTCGACAGGGAATAGCAATCAGCCCCAGCATTTT	CASSSTGNSNQPQHF
-	TRBV27	TRBJ2-2	few	TGTGCCAGCAGTTTACGGGGTATTGTTTCCGGGGAGCTGTTTTTT	CASSLRGIVSGELFF
-	TRBV6-1	TRBJ2-3	-	TGTGCCAGCAGTGAAGGAACCAGGGCAGATACGCAGTATTTT	CASSEGTRADTQYF
-	TRBV7-2	TRBJ1-2	-	TGTGCCAGCAGCTTACGGTGGGGCCAGACAGCTAACTATGGCTACACCTTC	CASSLRWGQTANYGYTF
TRBD1	TRBV30	TRBJ2-3	-	TGTGCCTGGGCAGGGGGACCAGATACGCAGTATTTT	CAWAGGPDTQYF
-	TRBV18	TRBJ1-1	-	TGTGCCAGCTCACAGGGGGAGAACACTGAAGCTTTCTTT	CASSQGENTEAFF
TRBD2	TRBV7-2	TRBJ2-1	few	TGTGCCAGCAGTCCCTCTAGCGGGAGTCGGTATGAGCAGTTCTTC	CASSPSSGSRYEQFF
-	TRBV27	TRBJ2-3	-	TGTGCCAGCAGTCCTGGGGGGACGGTGCCCACAGATACGCAGTATTTT	CASSPGGTVPTDTQYF
-	TRBV5-8	TRBJ2-3	-	TGTGCCAGCAGCTTGGGAGGACAGCTCACAGATACGCAGTATTTT	CASSLGGQLTDTQYF
-	TRBV7-2	TRBJ2-7	once	TGTGCCAGCAGCTACAGGGCTCGGGAGCAGTACTTC	CASSYRAREQYF
TRBD1	TRBV19	TRBJ1-4	few	TGTGCCAGTAGTTCGGGACAGGGGTGGGGGTCGAATGAAAAACTGTTTTTT	CASSSGQGWGSNEKLFF
-	TRBV7-9	TRBJ1-2	-	TGTGCCAGCAGCTTTGAAAAGGGGGAGTCTGGCTACACCTTC	CASSFEKGESGYTF
-	TRBV19	TRBJ2-3	-	TGTGCCAGTAGTACCCGAGGCAGGGGTTTGACAGATACGCAGTATTTT	CASSTRGRGLTDTQYF
-	TRBV5-1	TRBJ1-4	-	TGCGCCAGCAGCTTGGTCGGTGAAAAACTGTTTTTT	CASSLVGEKLFF
-	TRBV29-1	TRBJ2-3	-	TGCAGCGCCCGGGGAAGGGCTGAAGTCACAGATACGCAGTATTTT	CSARGRAEVTDTQYF
TRBD2	TRBV18	TRBJ2-1	-	TGTGCCAGCTCGCAGAGCGGGGGAGCTTACAATGAGCAGTTCTTC	CASSQSGGAYNEQFF
-	TRBV6-5	TRBJ2-7	-	TGTGCCAGCAGGCAGCCCCAATTCTACGAGCAGTACTTC	CASRQPQFYEQYF
TRBD1	TRBV29-1	TRBJ1-2	once	TGCAGCGTTGACAAAGGTGCGGACAGGGAGTTTTATGGCTACACCTTC	CSVDKGADREFYGYTF
-	TRBV7-2	TRBJ1-5	-	TGTGCCAGCAGCTTACACGCGACTATGGATCAGCCCCAGCATTTT	CASSLHATMDQPQHF
-	TRBV9	TRBJ2-2	-	TGTGCCAGCAGCCAAACATCCCGCGACACTGGGGAGCTGTTTTTT	CASSQTSRDTGELFF
TRBD2	TRBV10-3	TRBJ2-1	-	TGTGCCATCACTCCGGGACTAGCGGGAGATGAGCAGTTCTTC	CAITPGLAGDEQFF
-	TRBV4-2	TRBJ1-2	-	TGTGCCAGCAGCCAACAGACAGGCTATGGCTACACCTTC	CASSQQTGYGYTF
-	TRBV29-1	TRBJ2-3	-	TGCAGCGTTGGTCCGGGAACAGATACGCAGTATTTT	CSVGPGTDTQYF
TRBD1	TRBV30	TRBJ1-1	few	TGTGCCTGGAGTGCAGGAGACAGGGATTTAGCTGAAGCTTTCTTT	CAWSAGDRDLAEAFF
-	TRBV10-3	TRBJ2-7	-	TGTGCCATCAGTCCTTGGGTGGCCAACGAGCAGTACTTC	CAISPWVANEQYF
-	TRBV5-5	TRBJ2-3	-	TGTGCCAGCACCCTAGCACCCACAGATACGCAGTATTTT	CASTLAPTDTQYF
TRBD2	TRBV4-1	TRBJ2-2	-	TGCGCCAGCAGCCAAGATCGTATTAGCGGGGCCTCGAGCACCGGGGAGCTGTTTTTT	CASSQDRISGASSTGELFF
TRBD2	TRBV4-1	TRBJ2-3	-	TGCGCCAGCAGCCAACCTCGGCTAGCGGGGGGGACAGATACGCAGTATTTT	CASSQPRLAGGTDTQYF
-	TRBV4-1	TRBJ2-3	-	TGCGCCAGCAGCCAAGAAATAGGGTTGGATACGCAGTATTTT	CASSQEIGLDTQYF
TRBD1	TRBV18	TRBJ2-2	-	TGTGCCAGCTCTCTCGGACAGGGGAACACCGGGGAGCTGTTTTTT	CASSLGQGNTGELFF
-	TRBV5-4	TRBJ2-2	-	TGTGCCGGTAGCGGACGCGATACCACCGGGGAGCTGTTTTTT	CAGSGRDTTGELFF
-	TRBV4-1	TRBJ2-3	-	TGCGCCAGCAGTCCTAGGGGAGATACGCAGTATTTT	CASSPRGDTQYF
-	TRBV9	TRBJ1-2	-	TGTGCCAGCAGCCGTGACAAGCTCCGATACACCTTC	CASSRDKLRYTF
TRBD1	TRBV27	TRBJ2-7	-	TGTGCCAGCAGTTTAACAGGGGCCACGGGGGAGCAGTACTTC	CASSLTGATGEQYF